The next 12 T cell receptor beta chains were all read from a single sample in a study of blood T cell repertoires in COVID-19. Method: immunoSEQ multiplex PCR; TCRdb's copy keeps in-frame clones and lacks some. The table shows 140,000 or so clones, with 60% to 80% occurring only once. The source material was peripheral blood. The receptors were gathered from a middle-aged man with active or convalescent COVID-19.

J is TRBJ1-2 and V is TRBV12-5; D unresolved. Germline CDR1 reads LGHNT; CDR2 reads FRNRAP. With 2 bases removed from V and 2 bases from J, the gap between germline ends came to 15 bases. The CDR3 runs to 16 residues. CDR3 residues: CASGLTPGGGNYGYTF. CDR3 coding DNA: TGTGCTAGTGGTTTGACTCCAGGAGGCGGGAACTATGGCTACACCTTC.

The chain is built from TRBV6-1 and TRBJ1-4; D possibly corresponds to TRBD1 (5 bases). CDR1 MNHNS and CDR2 SASEGT come from the germline V gene. This CDR3 comprises 15 residues. V was trimmed by 1 base and J by 7 bases, leaving 13 bases between them. CDR3 amino acids: CASSEGLDGGEKLFF. The CDR3 DNA is TGTGCCAGCAGTGAAGGTCTTGACGGGGGTGAAAAACTGTTTTTT.

CDR3 in amino acids: CASRNPFRGLDTDTQYF. DNA for the CDR3: TGCGCCAGCAGGAACCCCTTTCGGGGTCTGGACACAGATACGCAGTATTTT. The chain has TRBV4-1 and TRBJ2-3; TRBD2 might be the D (5 bases). CDR3 size: 17 residues. V shed 6 bases and J shed 2 bases, with 21 bases lying between them. The germline CDR1 and CDR2 sequences are MGHRA and YSYEKL.

CDR3 loop: CASSPGHRSNQPQHF. The CDR3 coding sequence is TGTGCCAGCAGCCCGGGACACAGGAGCAATCAGCCCCAGCATTTT. This chain uses TRBV11-2 with TRBJ1-5; weak D call: TRBD1 (6 bases). The CDR3 extends over 15 amino acids. Germline CDR1 SGHAT, CDR2 FQNNGV. V gave up 5 bases and J gave up 1 base, with 12 bases separating them.

The chain recombines TRBV29-1 with TRBJ2-1; 9 bases are a match to TRBD2. V was clipped by 1 base and J by 4 bases; unmatched bases: 11. The CDR3 runs to 17 residues. The V gene's germline CDR1 is SQVTM and CDR2 ANQGSEA. CDR3 coding DNA: TGCAGCGTTGAAGGAGTAATTAGCGGGAGTAAGTACAATGAGCAGTTCTTC. Its translation is CSVEGVISGSKYNEQFF.

The chain couples TRBV7-9 to TRBJ1-1; 7 positions match TRBD1. Per germline, CDR1 SEHNR and CDR2 FQNEAQ (reference sequence). This CDR3 has 13 residues. V lost 5 bases, J lost 4 bases, and 4 bases stayed unmatched. DNA of the CDR3: TGTGCCAGCAGCCCTAGGGGGCCCACTGAAGCTTTCTTT. It codes for CASSPRGPTEAFF. The whole variable domain, filled in from reference TRBV7-9 and TRBJ1-1, reads DTGVSQNPRHKITKRGQNVTFRCDPISEHNRLYWYRQTLGQGPEFLTYFQNEAQLEKSRLLSDRFSAERPKGSFSTLEIQRTEQGDSAMYLCASSPRGPTEAFFGQGTRLTVV.

The V call is TRBV19, the J call TRBJ2-1, with D unclear. Trimming pared 5 bases from V and 12 bases from J, leaving 14 bases between. This CDR3 is 12 amino acids long. Germline lookup yields CDR1 LNHDA and CDR2 SQIVND (reference sequence). The CDR3, as DNA: TGTGCCAGTAGTGCCGGGTTAGAAGTGCAGTTCTTC. It specifies CASSAGLEVQFF. Together with reference TRBV19 and TRBJ2-1, the CDR3 gives the full variable domain: DGGITQSPKYLFRKEGQNVTLSCEQNLNHDAMYWYRQDPGQGLRLIYYSQIVNDFQKGDIAEGYSVSREKKESFPLTVTSAQKNPTAFYLCASSAGLEVQFFGPGTRLTVL.

This chain links TRBV3-1 (or the pseudogene TRBV3-2) with TRBJ2-7; 11 bases map to TRBD1. Per the germline V gene, CDR1 is LGHDT and CDR2 is YNNKEL (reference sequence). The junction had 4 bases not matched to a gene; V was cut back by 3 bases and J by 6 bases. This CDR3 has 14 amino acids. CDR3 nucleotides: TGTGCCAGCAGCCATGTGGGGACAGGGGGCGAGCAGTACTTC. It specifies CASSHVGTGGEQYF.

The gene calls are TRBV30 and TRBJ1-4; D might be TRBD1 (5 bases). Trimming removed 5 bases from V and 7 bases from J, with 8 bases in between. The CDR3 extends over 11 amino acids. Germline V gene lookup returns CDR1 GTSNPN and CDR2 SVGIG (reference sequence). CDR3: CAWRTLEKLFF. The CDR3, as DNA: TGTGCCTGGCGGACACTTGAAAAACTGTTTTTT. Together with reference TRBV30 and TRBJ1-4, the CDR3 gives the full variable domain: SQTIHQWPATLVQPVGSPLSLECTVEGTSNPNLYWYRQAAGRGLQLLFYSVGIGQISSEVPQNLSASRPQDRQFILSSKKLLLSDSGFYLCAWRTLEKLFFGSGTQLSVL.

The CDR3 nucleotides read TGTGCCACCAGCAGAGGAGGGAAGAGTCAAGAGACCCAGTACTTC. Its translation: CATSRGGKSQETQYF. The chain links TRBV15 to TRBJ2-5, with a tentative D call TRBD2 (5 bases). The ends were cut back, 1 base at V and 2 bases at J, with 11 bases in the middle. Looked up from germline, CDR1 is LNHNV and CDR2 is YYDKDF (reference sequence). The CDR3 runs 15 residues.

This rearrangement joins TRBV5-6 to TRBJ1-2, with TRBD1 identical over 7 bases. Germline values: CDR1 SGHDT, CDR2 YYEEEE. V lost 3 bases and J lost 4; bases outside the gene matches: 0. The CDR3 runs to 12 residues. The CDR3: CASSSGGYGYTF. The DNA of the CDR3 is TGTGCCAGCAGCTCAGGGGGCTATGGCTACACCTTC.

This clone was counted a single time. The chain recombines TRBV6-1 with TRBJ2-1; D remains unclear. The V gene's germline CDR1 is MNHNS and CDR2 SASEGT. V was pared by 1 base and J by 3 bases, with 7 bases between. The CDR3 extends over 14 amino acids. CDR3 bases: TGTGCCAGCAGTGAAGGAATAGTCTACAATGAGCAGTTCTTC. Protein sequence: CASSEGIVYNEQFF.